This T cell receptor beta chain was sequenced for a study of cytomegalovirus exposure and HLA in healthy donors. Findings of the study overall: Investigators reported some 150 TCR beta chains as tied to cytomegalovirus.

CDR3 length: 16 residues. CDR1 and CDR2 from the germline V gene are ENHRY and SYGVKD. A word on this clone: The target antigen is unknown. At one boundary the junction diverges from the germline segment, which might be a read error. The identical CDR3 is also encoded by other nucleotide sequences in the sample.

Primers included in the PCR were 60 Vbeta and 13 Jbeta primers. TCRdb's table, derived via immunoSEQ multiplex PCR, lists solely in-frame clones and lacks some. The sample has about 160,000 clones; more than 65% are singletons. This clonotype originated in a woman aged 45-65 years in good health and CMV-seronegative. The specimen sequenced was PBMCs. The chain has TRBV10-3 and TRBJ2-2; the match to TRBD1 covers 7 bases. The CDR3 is CAISQRDSPNTGELFF. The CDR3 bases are TGTGCCATCAGTCAACGGGACAGCCCAAACACCGGGGAGTTGTTTTTT.